A selection of T cell receptor beta chains follows, all from one sample in a study of cytomegalovirus exposure and HLA in healthy donors. Profiled with immunoSEQ multiplex PCR; TCRdb holds only in-frame clones, not every one. The sample holds 100,000 to 150,000 clones, roughly 89% seen once. The sequenced sample consisted of PBMCs. These TCRs come from a woman aged 18-29 years in good health and CMV-seronegative. Each CDR3 is given with its conserved first and last residue. Fields, in order: clone size, D gene, V gene, J gene, CDR3 protein, CDR3 DNA. A D gene is named only where the DNA matches it firmly. Clone sizes are given selectively: once, few, many, or a class where the clone is expanded.

NA	NA	TRBV4-1	TRBJ2-5	CASRRGAGETQYF	TGCGCCAGCAGACGGGGGGCAGGGGAGACCCAGTACTTC
NA	NA	TRBV5-1	TRBJ2-1	CASSQDGGDEQFF	TGCGCCAGCAGCCAGGACGGGGGAGATGAGCAGTTCTTC
once	TRBD2	TRBV6-5	TRBJ2-3	CASSYSKASGGNTQYF	TGTGCCAGCAGTTACTCGAAGGCTAGCGGGGGGAATACGCAGTATTTT
NA	TRBD2	TRBV28	TRBJ2-3	CASSSPWVAGAVDTQYF	TGTGCCAGCAGTTCCCCCTGGGTAGCGGGGGCGGTAGATACGCAGTATTTT
NA	NA	TRBV28	TRBJ2-2	CASSLLGYRELFF	TGTGCCAGCAGTTTACTGGGCTACCGGGAGCTGTTTTTT
once	TRBD1	TRBV5-6	TRBJ2-7	CASSSGGNYEQYF	TGTGCCAGCAGCTCAGGGGGTAACTACGAGCAGTACTTC
NA	TRBD1	TRBV5-4	TRBJ1-2	CASSFNRGQRFGYTF	TGTGCCAGCAGCTTTAACAGGGGTCAACGTTTTGGCTACACCTTC
NA	TRBD2	TRBV30	TRBJ2-5	CAWTRFKRGGGETQYF	TGTGCCTGGACGAGGTTTAAGCGGGGGGGCGGGGAGACCCAGTACTTC
NA	TRBD2	TRBV6-4	TRBJ2-3	CASSDASGSTDTQYF	TGTGCCAGCAGTGATGCTAGCGGGAGCACAGATACGCAGTATTTT
once	TRBD1	TRBV7-8	TRBJ1-2	CASSKRTGGGYTF	TGTGCCAGCAGCAAAAGGACAGGGGGTGGCTACACCTTC
NA	NA	TRBV18	TRBJ1-5	CASSPGQGSNQPQHF	TGTGCCAGCTCACCGGGCCAGGGGAGCAATCAGCCCCAGCATTTT
NA	TRBD1	TRBV9	TRBJ2-1	CASSVGTGASSYNEQFF	TGTGCCAGCAGCGTGGGGACAGGGGCGAGCTCCTACAATGAGCAGTTCTTC
NA	NA	TRBV30	TRBJ2-1	CAWSQNSGPYNEQFF	TGTGCCTGGAGCCAAAACAGCGGGCCCTACAATGAGCAGTTCTTC
NA	TRBD1	TRBV9	TRBJ1-5	CASSVGTGNQPQHF	TGTGCCAGCAGCGTAGGGACAGGGAATCAGCCCCAGCATTTT
NA	NA	TRBV4-1	TRBJ2-2	CASSQDQSGPNTGELFF	TGCGCCAGCAGCCAAGATCAGTCAGGGCCAAACACCGGGGAGCTGTTTTTT
once	NA	TRBV2	TRBJ1-6	CARAGDWNSPLHF	TGTGCCAGGGCGGGAGACTGGAATTCACCCCTCCACTTT
NA	TRBD2	TRBV2	TRBJ2-1	CASGLAGAPNEQFF	TGTGCCAGCGGACTAGCGGGGGCCCCAAATGAGCAGTTCTTC
NA	NA	TRBV11-2	TRBJ1-1	CASSILQGNTEAFF	TGTGCCAGCAGCATCCTCCAGGGGAACACTGAAGCTTTCTTT
NA	TRBD2	TRBV19	TRBJ2-1	CATASGSSYNEQFF	TGTGCCACCGCTAGCGGGAGCTCCTACAATGAGCAGTTCTTC
NA	TRBD1	TRBV5-1	TRBJ1-2	CASSYPDRGYGGYTF	TGCGCCAGCAGCTACCCTGACAGGGGTTACGGTGGCTACACCTTC
NA	NA	TRBV30	TRBJ1-1	CAWRGDNTEAFF	TGTGCCTGGAGAGGGGATAACACTGAAGCTTTCTTT
NA	TRBD1	TRBV12-5	TRBJ2-7	CASGLRIAPGTGHSYEQYF	TGTGCTAGTGGTTTGCGCATAGCACCCGGGACAGGCCACTCCTACGAGCAGTACTTC
NA	NA	TRBV6-1	TRBJ2-7	CASVKDTSRHEQYF	TGTGCCAGCGTAAAGGACACAAGTCGCCACGAGCAGTACTTC